This TCR beta chain was recovered during a study of Ad26.COV2.S vaccination and SARS-CoV-2 variants. Study context: The trial was COV1001 and the donor's arm was Ad26.COV2.S. Into the muscle, Ad26.COV2.S was dosed once or twice, 56 days apart.

Treatment specified: some 20 received Ad26.COV2.S at low or high dose, single or two shots; about 5 received placebo; per-sample allocation not given. At day 63 after the first vaccine or placebo injection, samples were drawn. This clone was observed a few times. The antigen remains unidentified. Regarding the study as a whole: Among vaccine recipients, spike-specific TCR breadth exceeded that of placebo recipients. Post-vaccination breadth of spike-specific CD8+ and CD4+ T cell responses was reportedly substantial.

The assay was immunoSEQ multiplex PCR, and TCRdb's table has in-frame clones only and misses some. In the table there are about 320,000 clones, around four fifths of which are singletons. Trimming pared 5 bases from V and 8 bases from J, leaving 15 bases between. The germline V gene has CDR1 MDHEN and CDR2 SYDVKM. This CDR3 region has 13 residues. V is TRBV28 and J is TRBJ1-2; TRBD1 is a possible D gene (5 bases). Sequenced here: peripheral blood, sampled in a trial of Ad26.COV2.S vaccine versus placebo. This sequence was found in a person between 18 and 59 years old who received the Ad26.COV2.S COVID-19 vaccine or a placebo. CDR3 in amino acids: CASSIPGTRGYTF. As DNA, the CDR3 is TGTGCCAGCAGTATCCCAGGGACGCGGGGCTACACCTTC.